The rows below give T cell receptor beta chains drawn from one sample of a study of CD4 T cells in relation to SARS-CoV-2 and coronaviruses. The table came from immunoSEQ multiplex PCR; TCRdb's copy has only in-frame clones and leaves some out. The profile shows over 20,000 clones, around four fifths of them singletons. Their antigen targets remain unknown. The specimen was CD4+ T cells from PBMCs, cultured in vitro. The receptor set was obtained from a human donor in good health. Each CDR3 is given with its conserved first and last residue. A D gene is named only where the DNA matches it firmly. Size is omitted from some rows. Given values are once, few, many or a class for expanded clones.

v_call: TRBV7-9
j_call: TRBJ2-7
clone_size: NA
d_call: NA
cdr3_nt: TGTGCCAGCAGCTTAGATACCTGGGGGGCCGTAACCTACGAGCAGTACTTC
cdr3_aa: CASSLDTWGAVTYEQYF

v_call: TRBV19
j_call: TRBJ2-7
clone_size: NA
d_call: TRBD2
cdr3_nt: TGTGCCAGTAGTATATTTAATGTTGGGACTAGCCACGAGCAGTACTTC
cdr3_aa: CASSIFNVGTSHEQYF

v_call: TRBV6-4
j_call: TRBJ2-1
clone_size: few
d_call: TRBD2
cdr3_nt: TGTGCCAGCAGTGAAGCTAGCGGGAGCTCCAATGAGCAGTTCTTC
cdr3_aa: CASSEASGSSNEQFF

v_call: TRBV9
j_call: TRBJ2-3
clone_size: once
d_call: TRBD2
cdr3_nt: TGTGCCAGCAGCGCCTTTCTAGCGGTTAGAAAACCATCTTTAACAGATACGCAGTATTTT
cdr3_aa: CASSAFLAVRKPSLTDTQYF

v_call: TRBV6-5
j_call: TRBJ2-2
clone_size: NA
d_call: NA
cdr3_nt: TGTGCCAGCAGTTCGGACTACACCTTGAACACCGGGGAGCTGTTTTTT
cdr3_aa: CASSSDYTLNTGELFF

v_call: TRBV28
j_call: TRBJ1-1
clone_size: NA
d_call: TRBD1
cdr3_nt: TGTGCCAGCAACGTCCCCCGGGACAGGGTGACTGAAGCTTTCTTT
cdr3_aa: CASNVPRDRVTEAFF

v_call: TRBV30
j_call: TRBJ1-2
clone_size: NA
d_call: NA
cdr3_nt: TGTGCCTGGAGCGGACGGGGAGGGAACTATGGCTACACCTTC
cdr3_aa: CAWSGRGGNYGYTF

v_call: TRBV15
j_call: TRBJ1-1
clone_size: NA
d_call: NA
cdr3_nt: TGTGCCACCAGCGGTGACAGACCCATGAACACTGAAGCTTTCTTT
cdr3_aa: CATSGDRPMNTEAFF

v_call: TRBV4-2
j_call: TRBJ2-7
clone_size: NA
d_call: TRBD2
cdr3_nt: TGTGCCAGCAGCCAAGCGGTAGCGGGAGCGGGGGAGCAGTACTTC
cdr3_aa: CASSQAVAGAGEQYF

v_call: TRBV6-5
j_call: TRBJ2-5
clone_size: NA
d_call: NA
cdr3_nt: TGTGCCAGCAGTCAGGGTGCCGGCCAAGAGACCCAGTACTTC
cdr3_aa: CASSQGAGQETQYF

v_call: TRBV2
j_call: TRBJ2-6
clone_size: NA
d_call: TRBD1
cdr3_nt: TGTGCCAGCAGTTCACGCAGACAGGGCGGCTCTGGGGCCAACGTCCTGACTTTC
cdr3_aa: CASSSRRQGGSGANVLTF

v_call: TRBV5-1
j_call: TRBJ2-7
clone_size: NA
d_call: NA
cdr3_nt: TGCGCCAGCAGCTTGATCGGGGGCCAGGGCTACGAGCAGTACTTC
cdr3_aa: CASSLIGGQGYEQYF

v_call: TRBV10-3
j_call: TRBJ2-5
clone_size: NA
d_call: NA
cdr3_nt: TGTGCCATCAGTGAGTCGAAGGGGGGCTCTCAAGAGACCCAGTACTTC
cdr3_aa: CAISESKGGSQETQYF

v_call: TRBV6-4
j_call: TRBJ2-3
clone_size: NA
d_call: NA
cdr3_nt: TGTGCCAGCAGGGCCGGGAGTTACTCGGATACGCAGTATTTT
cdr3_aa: CASRAGSYSDTQYF

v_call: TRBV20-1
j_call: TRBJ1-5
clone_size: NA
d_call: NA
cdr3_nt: TGCAGTGCTAGTACGGACAGATCCAATCAGCCCCAGCATTTT
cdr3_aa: CSASTDRSNQPQHF

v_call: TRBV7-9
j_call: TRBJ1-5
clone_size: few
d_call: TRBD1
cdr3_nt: TGTGCCAGCAGCTCACCTCCCGGGACAGGGTCGACGAGCAATCAGCCCCAGCATTTT
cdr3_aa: CASSSPPGTGSTSNQPQHF

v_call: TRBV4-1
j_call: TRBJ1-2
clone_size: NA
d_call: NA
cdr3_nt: TGCGCCAGCAACCCACAAGGGGAGCCTCGCTACACCTTC
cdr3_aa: CASNPQGEPRYTF

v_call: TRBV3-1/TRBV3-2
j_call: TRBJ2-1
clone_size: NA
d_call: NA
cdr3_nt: TGTGCCAGCAGCCAAACGGCTGAGCAGTTCTTC
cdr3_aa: CASSQTAEQFF

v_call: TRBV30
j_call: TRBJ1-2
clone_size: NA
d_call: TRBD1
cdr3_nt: TGTGCCTGGAGCAGGGGGGAAGGCTACACCTTC
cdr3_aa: CAWSRGEGYTF

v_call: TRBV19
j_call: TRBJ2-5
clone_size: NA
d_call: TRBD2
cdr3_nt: TGTGCCATTGGGGGGAGGGCCCAGGAGACCCAGTACTTC
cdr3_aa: CAIGGRAQETQYF

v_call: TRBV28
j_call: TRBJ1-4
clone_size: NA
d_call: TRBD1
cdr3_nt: TGTGCCAGCAGGGGACAGGGTTTGAATGAAAAACTGTTTTTT
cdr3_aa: CASRGQGLNEKLFF

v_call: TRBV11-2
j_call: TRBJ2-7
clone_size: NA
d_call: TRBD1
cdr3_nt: TGTGCCAGCAGCTTATCCATGGCCGGGACAGGGGCGGGCGAGCAGTACTTC
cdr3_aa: CASSLSMAGTGAGEQYF

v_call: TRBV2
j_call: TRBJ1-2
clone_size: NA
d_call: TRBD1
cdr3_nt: TGTGCCAGCAGTGAGACAGGGGGCTCTCATGGCTACACCTTC
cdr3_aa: CASSETGGSHGYTF

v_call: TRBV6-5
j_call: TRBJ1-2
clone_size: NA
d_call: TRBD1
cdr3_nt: TGTGCCAGCAGTACCGGACAGGCGCAGTTAGTCTACACCTTC
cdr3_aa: CASSTGQAQLVYTF

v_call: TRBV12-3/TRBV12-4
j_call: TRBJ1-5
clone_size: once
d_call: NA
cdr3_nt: TGTGCCAGCAGCCCAGGGTCCAATCAGCCCCAGCATTTT
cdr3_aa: CASSPGSNQPQHF

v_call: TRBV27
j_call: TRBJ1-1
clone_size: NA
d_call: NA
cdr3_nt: TGTGCCAGCAAACCGGACACTGAAGCTTTCTTT
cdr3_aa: CASKPDTEAFF

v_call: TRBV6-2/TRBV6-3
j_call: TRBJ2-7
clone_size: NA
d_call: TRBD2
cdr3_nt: TGTGCCAGCAGTTTCTCGGCCCAGCAAGCGGGAATCTACGAGCAGTACTTC
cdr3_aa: CASSFSAQQAGIYEQYF

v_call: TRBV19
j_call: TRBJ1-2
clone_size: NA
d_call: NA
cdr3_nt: TGTGCCAGTAGTATAGACCCCCGAGGGAGCTATGGCTACACCTTC
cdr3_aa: CASSIDPRGSYGYTF

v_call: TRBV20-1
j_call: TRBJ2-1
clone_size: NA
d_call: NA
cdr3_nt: TGCAGTGCTAGTCAGGCTAGCTCCTACAATGAGCAGTTCTTC
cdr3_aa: CSASQASSYNEQFF

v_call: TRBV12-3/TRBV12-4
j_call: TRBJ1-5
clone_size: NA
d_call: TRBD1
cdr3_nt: TGTGCCAGCACCCGGACAGGGAGGCCCCAGCATTTT
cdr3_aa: CASTRTGRPQHF

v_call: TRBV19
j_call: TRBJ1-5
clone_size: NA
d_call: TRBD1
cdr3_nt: TGTGCCAGTAGTATCGGGGACAGGGTCTTATATCAGCCCCAGCATTTT
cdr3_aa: CASSIGDRVLYQPQHF

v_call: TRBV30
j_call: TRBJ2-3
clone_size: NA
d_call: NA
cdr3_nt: TGTGCCTGGAGTGTTACCACAGATACGCAGTATTTT
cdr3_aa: CAWSVTTDTQYF

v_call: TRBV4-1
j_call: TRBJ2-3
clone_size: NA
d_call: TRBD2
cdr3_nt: TGCGCCAGCAGCCAAGGACTAGCGGGAGCTGATACGCAGTATTTT
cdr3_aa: CASSQGLAGADTQYF